These 21 T cell receptor beta chains were all obtained from the same sample, sequenced in a study of shared clonotypes between healthy human individuals. The assay was immunoSEQ multiplex PCR, and TCRdb's table has in-frame clones only and misses some. The sample gives about 1.5 million clones, nearly 99% of which show up once; about 0.45% is in the top ten. The sequencing input was naive CD4+ T cells sorted from blood. Noted subset: CD45RA+ positively selected. The origin of the receptors is a man between 25 and 39 years old in good health.

The chain couples TRBV18 to TRBJ2-1, with 7 bases matching TRBD1. The CDR3 has 14 amino acids. Germline V lookup: CDR1 KGHSH, CDR2 LQKENI. V lost 5 bases and J lost 10; bases outside the gene matches: 11. CDR3 sequence reads: CASSSTTGTREQFF. CDR3 nucleotide sequence: TGTGCCAGCTCATCAACGACAGGGACCCGGGAGCAGTTCTTC.

The genes are TRBV18 and TRBJ1-3; possibly TRBD1 for D (6 bases). With 3 bases removed from V and 2 bases from J, the gap between germline ends came to 14 bases. The CDR3 spans 16 residues. The germline gives CDR1 KGHSH, CDR2 LQKENI. The CDR3 DNA reads as TGTGCCAGCTCACCCCAAGTGGGGGCCACTGGAAACACCATATATTTT. It translates to CASSPQVGATGNTIYF.

The genes are TRBV29-1 and TRBJ1-1, with unresolved D. Germline V lookup: CDR1 SQVTM, CDR2 ANQGSEA. With 5 bases removed from V and 5 bases from J, the gap between germline ends came to 12 bases. CDR3 length equals 12 residues. The CDR3: CSVMDLRTEAFF. CDR3 DNA sequence: TGCAGCGTTATGGACCTCAGGACTGAAGCTTTCTTT.

V is TRBV7-9 and J is TRBJ1-4; D is ambiguous. Germline CDR1 reads SEHNR; CDR2 reads FQNEAQ (reference sequence). The CDR3 sequence is 14 residues long. The V and J ends lost 5 bases and 2 bases respectively, with 9 bases between them. The CDR3 DNA reads as TGTGCCAGCAGCCCCGGTACTACTAATGAAAAACTGTTTTTT. Its translation is CASSPGTTNEKLFF.

This chain uses TRBV10-2 with TRBJ2-3; tentatively, D is TRBD2 (5 bases). V lost 4 bases to trimming and J lost 2 bases, with 16 bases between them. The CDR3 contains 16 residues. Germline values: CDR1 WSHSY, CDR2 SAAADI. The chain's CDR3 is CASSVRAGVTTDTQYF. The CDR3 coding sequence is TGCGCCAGCAGTGTCCGTGCGGGTGTCACCACAGATACGCAGTATTTT.

The rearrangement links TRBV5-4 to TRBJ2-1; 7 bases are a match to TRBD1. The trim removed 4 bases at V and 10 bases at J, leaving 11 bases unmatched. Germline lookup yields CDR1 SGHNT and CDR2 YYREEE (reference sequence). The CDR3 sequence is 14 residues long. CDR3 residues: CASSNQTGFGEQFF. The CDR3 DNA reads as TGTGCCAGCAGCAACCAGACAGGGTTTGGAGAGCAGTTCTTC. Full variable domain (outside the CDR3, taken from reference TRBV5-4 and TRBJ2-1): ETGVTQSPTHLIKTRGQQVTLRCSSQSGHNTVSWYQQALGQGPQFIFQYYREEENGRGNFPPRFSGLQFPNYSSELNVNALELDDSALYLCASSNQTGFGEQFFGPGTRLTVL.

The V call is TRBV4-1, the J call TRBJ2-7, with 7 positions matching TRBD2. Germline lookup yields CDR1 MGHRA and CDR2 YSYEKL. CDR3 length equals 15 residues. The V and J ends lost 6 bases and 0 bases, in that order; junction bases with no gene match: 8. The CDR3 coding sequence is TGCGCCAGCAGAAAAACGGGGGGAAACTCCTACGAGCAGTACTTC. Translated: CASRKTGGNSYEQYF.

The chain links TRBV2 to TRBJ2-3; D possibly corresponds to TRBD2 (6 bases). Germline-derived CDR1 and CDR2 are SNHLY and FYNNEI. Between the trimmed V and J ends, which lost 3 bases and 5 bases, there was a span of 9 bases. The CDR3 has 13 amino acids. CDR3 region: CASSDEAGDTQYF. The CDR3, as DNA: TGTGCCAGCAGTGACGAAGCGGGAGATACGCAGTATTTT.

The chain links TRBV10-3 to TRBJ1-2, with TRBD1 as a possible D gene (5 bases). The CDR3 spans 14 residues. Trimming took off 10 bases at V and 8 bases at J, with 23 bases between the two ends. Germline V gene lookup returns CDR1 ENHRY and CDR2 SYGVKD. DNA for the CDR3: TGTGCCACGATCCGGGACTTTAATATGGGGGGCTACACCTTC. Translation gives CATIRDFNMGGYTF.

This chain connects TRBV6-1 to TRBJ2-7, with D perhaps TRBD1 (5 bases). Germline V CDR1 and CDR2: MNHNS, SASEGT. This CDR3 comprises 15 residues. Trimming pared 3 bases from V and 3 bases from J, leaving 15 bases between. CDR3 nucleotide sequence: TGTGCCAGCAGTGACACCGACAGAAAGAACTACGAGCAGTACTTC. This encodes CASSDTDRKNYEQYF.

The chain employs TRBV9 and TRBJ2-1, with TRBD1 matching 8 bases. CDR3 length: 14 amino acids. From germline, CDR1 is SGDLS and CDR2 YYNGEE. The V and J ends lost 0 bases and 6 bases, in that order; junction bases with no gene match: 2. The CDR3 sequence: CASSVGTGSNEQFF. The CDR3 bases are TGTGCCAGCAGCGTAGGGACAGGGAGCAATGAGCAGTTCTTC.

The chain has TRBV18 and TRBJ2-7; 10 bases are a match to TRBD2. The CDR3 length is 17 residues. V gave up 3 bases and J gave up 3 bases; unmatched junction bases: 11. Germline V gene data show CDR1 as KGHSH and CDR2 as LQKENI. Here the CDR3 DNA reads TGTGCCAGCTCACCGACCCGAGAACTAGCGGGGATCTACGAGCAGTACTTC. It translates to CASSPTRELAGIYEQYF.

A single count supports this clone. This chain joins TRBV5-1 and TRBJ1-4; D not certain. The CDR3 runs to 13 residues. Germline values: CDR1 SGHRS, CDR2 YFSETQ. The V end lost 5 bases, the J end lost 0 bases, and 5 bases lay between the germline ends. The CDR3 region has the DNA TGCGCCAGCAGACAGACAACTAATGAAAAACTGTTTTTT. Amino acids: CASRQTTNEKLFF.

J is TRBJ2-7 and V is TRBV9, with 10 bases fitting TRBD2. The CDR3 loop spans 16 amino acids. The ends lost 2 bases at V and 6 bases at J; junction bases unmatched: 11. Germline CDR1 and CDR2: SGDLS and YYNGEE. The DNA of the CDR3 is TGTGCCAGCAGCGTTGGGGCTAGCGGGAGTATTGTCGAGCAGTACTTC. Its translation is CASSVGASGSIVEQYF.

The chain employs TRBV6-5 and TRBJ1-5, with D possibly being TRBD1 (6 bases). Germline lookup yields CDR1 MNHEY and CDR2 SVGAGI. The CDR3 sequence is 13 residues long. The ends were cut back, 7 bases at V and 7 bases at J, with 14 bases in the middle. This CDR3 is CASTDRVDQPQHF. CDR3 nucleotides: TGTGCCAGCACGGACAGAGTAGACCAGCCCCAGCATTTT.

V is TRBV10-3 and J is TRBJ2-2; 7 bases are a match to TRBD1. With 6 bases clipped from V and 5 bases from J, the junction kept 0 bases outside the gene matches. The CDR3 consists of 12 residues. From germline, CDR1 is ENHRY and CDR2 SYGVKD. CDR3: CAIRTGTGELFF. DNA for the CDR3: TGTGCCATCAGGACAGGGACCGGGGAGCTGTTTTTT.

The chain carries TRBV18 and TRBJ1-2, with D maybe TRBD1 (5 bases). Trimming took 6 bases from V and 7 from J, leaving 15 bases between them. In germline, CDR1 is KGHSH, CDR2 LQKENI. There are 13 residues in the CDR3. The CDR3 reads CASSPSGVGGYTF. The CDR3, as DNA: TGTGCCAGCTCCCCCTCGGGGGTTGGTGGCTACACCTTC. Supplemented by reference TRBV18 and TRBJ1-2, the full variable domain reads NAGVMQNPRHLVRRRGQEARLRCSPMKGHSHVYWYRQLPEEGLKFMVYLQKENIIDESGMPKERFSAEFPKEGPSILRIQQVVRGDSAAYFCASSPSGVGGYTFGSGTRLTVV.

This chain joins TRBV5-5 and TRBJ2-5; D gene ambiguous. Germline-derived CDR1 and CDR2 are SGHKS and YYEKEE (reference sequence). V was shortened by 2 bases and J by 9 bases, with 11 bases between the two germline ends. The CDR3 spans 12 residues. The CDR3 protein is CASSFSGKAQYF. The DNA for the CDR3 is TGTGCCAGCAGCTTTTCCGGAAAGGCCCAGTACTTC.

This clone has only one observation. The chain uses TRBV10-2 and TRBJ2-7; no definite D call. The germline CDR1 and CDR2 sequences are WSHSY and SAAADI. Trimming took 2 bases from V and 1 from J, leaving 9 bases between them. The CDR3 totals 14 residues. The CDR3 region has the DNA TGCGCCAGCAGTGAGCAGGTCACGTCCTACGAGCAGTACTTC. Translation: CASSEQVTSYEQYF.

The genes are TRBV19 and TRBJ1-5; 7 bases are a match to TRBD1. This CDR3 is built from 14 residues. Trimming removed 3 bases from V and 5 bases from J; junction bases left unmatched: 4. The germline V gene encodes CDR1 LNHDA and CDR2 SQIVND (reference sequence). This CDR3 is CASSINQGDQPQHF. In nucleotides, the CDR3 is TGTGCCAGTAGTATCAATCAGGGGGATCAGCCCCAGCATTTT. Together with reference TRBV19 and TRBJ1-5, the CDR3 gives the full variable domain: DGGITQSPKYLFRKEGQNVTLSCEQNLNHDAMYWYRQDPGQGLRLIYYSQIVNDFQKGDIAEGYSVSREKKESFPLTVTSAQKNPTAFYLCASSINQGDQPQHFGDGTRLSIL.

The chain employs TRBV28 and TRBJ1-5; the match to TRBD1 covers 7 bases. V trimming: 1 base; J trimming: 2 bases; junction bases outside the gene matches: 8. CDR1 and CDR2 (germline): MDHEN, SYDVKM. CDR3 length: 17 amino acids. In DNA, the CDR3 is TGTGCCAGCAGTTTATACGAGGACAGGTGGCGCAATCAGCCCCAGCATTTT. The encoded protein is CASSLYEDRWRNQPQHF.